Described below is a single T cell receptor beta chain sequence and its context. Its antigen target is currently unknown. Base-call qualities are not available, and no considerably larger clone is one nucleotide away. The data were obtained in a study of blood T cell repertoires in COVID-19 (dated by TCRdb to about 2020). Describing the broader study: Collaborator samples came from the United States, Italy and Spain and covered acute and convalescent phases of COVID-19. The prospective study material was composed of cDNA or gDNA derived from T cells, B-cell-depleted T cells, or PBMCs. The dataset comprised deeply sampled blood TCRbeta repertoires from subjects exposed to, actively infected with, or recovered from COVID-19. The repertoires were released in a freely available public database intended as a resource for research on the immune response to SARS-CoV-2. The samples were drawn from the first 160 participants of the ongoing ImmuneRACE study and from over 950 subjects provided by 6 global collaborators. Nearly every sample came with metadata listing a de-identified subject ID, COVID-19 status, age in years and sex. HLA class I and class II types, where available, came from metadata supplied by the sample provider rather than from assay-based typing. Findings and caveats that apply to the study as a whole: The quantity of clinical and demographic metadata differed by source and by participant and was supplied without curation.

TCRbeta CDR3 regions were amplified from genomic DNA by means of the immunoSEQ Assay, a bias-controlled multiplex PCR. The authors' pipeline ran thus. Within the assay, amplification of reference gene primers was used to estimate how many nucleated cells each sample contained. To quantify the absolute abundance of each unique TCRbeta CDR3 rearrangement, sequence reads were collapsed and filtered. For each sample, productive Simpson clonality was calculated by taking the square root of Simpson's diversity index across productive rearrangements. TCRdb took over this immuneACCESS table, retaining in-frame rearrangements with V and J assigned. Such tables are incomplete; in checked studies, under half of the missing clones stem from an unresolved V gene, and the remainder is unexplained. From that table come the V and J calls and clone size; the DNA was used to work out D and trimming. The sample records 350,000 to 400,000 clones, approximately 93% of which are singletons. The ten largest clones take up 0.8% to 0.9% of the sample.

In the prospective study, participants were about 18 to 95 years old, resided in approximately 22 geographic areas of the United States, and were enrolled through a virtual design. Cohort assignment in the prospective study relied on participant-reported clinical history from a screening survey and a study questionnaire. A participant counted as exposed if, within 2 weeks of entering the study, that participant had been in contact with someone who had a PCR-confirmed or clinician-diagnosed COVID-19 case. In the prospective study, mobile phlebotomists collected whole blood, serum and a nasopharyngeal or oropharyngeal swab from each participant. Additional blood draws and questionnaires over an approximately 2-month period could optionally be provided by prospective study participants. Before DNA extraction, blood samples from the prospective study were shipped at room temperature or frozen. Deletion took 5 bases off V and 3 bases off J, with a span of 20 bases between the germline ends. From the germline V gene (reference sequence), CDR1 is LNHDA and CDR2 is SQIVND. Counted from cysteine to phenylalanine, this CDR3 has 17 amino acids. The kept DNA is CDR3 alone, 51 bases in frame from the first base.

The chain couples TRBV19 to TRBJ2-1; no D gene can be assigned with confidence. This receptor was taken from a woman aged 40 to 49 who had been exposed to COVID-19. Sequencing input: PBMCs or T cells enriched from blood (not recorded which). The nucleotides are TGTGCCAGTAGTCCCCCTCCCAGTCGTGCGGACTACAATGAGCAGTTCTTC. This encodes CASSPPPSRADYNEQFF.